Listed below are T cell receptor beta chains from one sample, sequenced in a study of spatial heterogeneity in lung cancer. One entry per CDR3 protein results from TCRdb running MiXCR on the 5' RACE reads. The sample lists approximately 5,000 distinct CDR3 sequences, about 15% seen once, with 11% in the top ten. This specimen was lung tumor tissue, taken at surgery. The receptors were gathered from a male donor with early-stage non-small cell lung cancer. CDR3s include the opening cysteine and the closing phenylalanine or tryptophan. A D gene is named only where the DNA matches it firmly.

TRBD1	TRBV7-2	TRBJ1-2	CASSSHRGSGYGYTF
TRBD1	TRBV7-2	TRBJ2-7	CASSPDRGQGYEQYF
TRBD1	TRBV29-1	TRBJ2-1	CSSSTGIGEQFF
-	TRBV10-3	TRBJ1-5	CAISETNQPQHF
-	TRBV20-1	TRBJ2-2	CSAVGAAGELFF
-	TRBV27	TRBJ1-6	CASSPRGGASPLHF
-	TRBV9	TRBJ2-1	CASSVALSPYNEQFF
TRBD2	TRBV28	TRBJ2-1	CASSITSANEQFF
-	TRBV20-1	TRBJ1-6	CSARGPSNSPLHF
-	TRBV10-2	TRBJ2-3	CASSGTGGQADTQYF
-	TRBV5-6	TRBJ2-3	CASSSGRSTDTQYF
-	TRBV24-1	TRBJ2-6	CATSDPTSSGANVLTF
TRBD1	TRBV6-5	TRBJ2-7	CASSEQGARTYEQYF
-	TRBV5-1	TRBJ2-7	CASSLGLYLYEQYF
TRBD1	TRBV10-3	TRBJ2-7	CASGQGSYEQYF
-	TRBV20-1	TRBJ2-1	CSARGMGDNEQFF
TRBD2	TRBV19	TRBJ2-1	CASSVSGGAYNEQFF
-	TRBV7-3	TRBJ2-2	CASSLNPHHTDAGELFF
-	TRBV27	TRBJ2-3	CASRTLGTVGRRDTQYF
TRBD1	TRBV5-1	TRBJ1-3	CASSWTGENTIYF
-	TRBV7-2	TRBJ1-5	CASGLHSSGQPQHF
-	TRBV6-2/TRBV6-3	TRBJ2-5	CASSYSIGGGTDQETQYF
-	TRBV2	TRBJ2-3	CASRRRDGETDTQYF
-	TRBV29-1	TRBJ2-3	CSVEITDTQYF
TRBD2	TRBV2	TRBJ2-3	CASSGTSGNSDTQYF
-	TRBV11-2	TRBJ2-1	CASSLESGFNNEQFF
-	TRBV19	TRBJ2-6	CASGGGTSGANVLTF
-	TRBV5-6	TRBJ2-7	CASSFGLTGGEQYF
-	TRBV2	TRBJ2-2	CASRGEATGELFF
TRBD1	TRBV27	TRBJ1-2	CASSSGQGAYGYTF
-	TRBV25-1	TRBJ2-4	CASSDSGLAKNIQYF
-	TRBV15	TRBJ1-1	CATSRAGTLNTEAFF
-	TRBV20-1	TRBJ2-1	CSAYLQGGNEQFF
TRBD2	TRBV7-2	TRBJ2-5	CASRKAGVDLETQYF
TRBD1	TRBV20-1	TRBJ1-1	CSARDRDRGWNTEAFF
TRBD2	TRBV5-1	TRBJ2-7	CASSFSGVPPYEQYF
-	TRBV27	TRBJ2-5	CASSLSRGSQETQYF
-	TRBV2	TRBJ2-7	CASSLEGYEQYF
TRBD1	TRBV12-3/TRBV12-4	TRBJ2-1	CASSLGDSYNEQFF
-	TRBV12-3/TRBV12-4	TRBJ1-2	CASSLDSVYGYTF
TRBD2	TRBV5-5	TRBJ2-1	CASSGGLAGNNEQFF
TRBD2	TRBV7-2	TRBJ2-3	CASSLTSGTDTQYF
-	TRBV5-1	TRBJ2-2	CASSFTAAGEPFF
-	TRBV6-2/TRBV6-3	TRBJ2-7	CASSQGPYEQYF
-	TRBV9	TRBJ2-7	CASSVGVGYEQYF
-	TRBV29-1	TRBJ2-7	CSVDQGNAYEQYF
-	TRBV12-3/TRBV12-4	TRBJ1-6	CASSFGGEGSPLHF
-	TRBV3-1	TRBJ1-5	CASSQQVNQPQHF
TRBD1	TRBV18	TRBJ1-3	CASSPLVGGGQKISGNTIYF
-	TRBV7-3	TRBJ2-5	CASSLNGPGVGETQYF